This T cell receptor beta chain derives from a study of T cells after posttransplantation cyclophosphamide. Germline loops: CDR1 SGHNT, CDR2 YENEEA. This CDR3 is built from 13 residues. V was clipped by 8 bases and J by 3 bases, with 13 bases between them. Assay used: immunoSEQ multiplex PCR; TCRdb lists only in-frame clones, some missing. The top ten hold approximately 2.9% of the sample, which has about 50,000 clones, 85% to 95% seen once. The V and J genes are TRBV11-3 and TRBJ1-1; D is unclear. The receptor was isolated from a woman aged 25-40 years in good health and a related stem cell transplant donor. The sequencing input was PBMCs. The CDR3 loop is CASRREGDTEAFF. The CDR3 bases are TGTGCCAGCCGACGGGAGGGCGACACTGAAGCTTTCTTT.